This T cell receptor beta chain was observed in a study of blood T cell repertoires in COVID-19. Across the whole study: The origin of the acute and convalescent COVID-19 samples was the United States, Italy and Spain. The cDNA or gDNA used as material had been derived from T cells, B-cell-depleted T cells, or PBMCs.

While infection was still active, Seattle patients were enrolled and then followed longitudinally. Original processing methods: Estimated nucleated cell counts came from reference gene primer amplification. Assay used: immunoSEQ multiplex PCR; TCRdb lists only in-frame clones, some missing. V and J calls and clone size are given by that table; D and trimming were obtained from the DNA. The sample yields about 340,000 clones, 85% to 90% seen once. The CDR3 is made up of 13 amino acids. V was clipped by 0 bases and J by 8 bases, with 11 bases between them. Germline CDR1 and CDR2: SGHRS and YFSETQ. The clonotype was recovered from a woman in her seventies with COVID-19, enrolled during active disease. Sequencing used peripheral blood. The genes are TRBV5-1 and TRBJ1-2; D gene ambiguous. The chain's CDR3 is CASSLAGSRGYTF. The CDR3 region has the DNA TGCGCCAGCAGCTTGGCTGGATCGCGGGGCTACACCTTC. Complete variable domain (other parts from reference TRBV5-1 and TRBJ1-2): KAGVTQTPRYLIKTRGQQVTLSCSPISGHRSVSWYQQTPGQGLQFLFEYFSETQRNKGNFPGRFSGRQFSNSRSEMNVSTLELGDSALYLCASSLAGSRGYTFGSGTRLTVV.